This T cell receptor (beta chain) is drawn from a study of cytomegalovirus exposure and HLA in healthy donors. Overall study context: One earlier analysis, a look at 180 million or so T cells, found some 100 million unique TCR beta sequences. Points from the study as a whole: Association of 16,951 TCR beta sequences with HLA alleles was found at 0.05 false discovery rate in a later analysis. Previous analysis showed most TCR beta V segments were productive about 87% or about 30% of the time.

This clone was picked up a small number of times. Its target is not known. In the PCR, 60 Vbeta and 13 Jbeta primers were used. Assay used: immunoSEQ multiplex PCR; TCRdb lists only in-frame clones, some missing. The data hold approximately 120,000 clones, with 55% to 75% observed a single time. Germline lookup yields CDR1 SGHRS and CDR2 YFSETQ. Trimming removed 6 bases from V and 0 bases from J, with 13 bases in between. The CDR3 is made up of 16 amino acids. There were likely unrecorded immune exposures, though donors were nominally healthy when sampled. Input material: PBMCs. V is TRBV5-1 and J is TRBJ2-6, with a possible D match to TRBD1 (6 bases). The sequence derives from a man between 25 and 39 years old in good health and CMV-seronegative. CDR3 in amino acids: CASTEQGRSGANVLTF. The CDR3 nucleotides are TGCGCCAGCACCGAACAGGGACGCTCTGGGGCCAACGTCCTGACTTTC.